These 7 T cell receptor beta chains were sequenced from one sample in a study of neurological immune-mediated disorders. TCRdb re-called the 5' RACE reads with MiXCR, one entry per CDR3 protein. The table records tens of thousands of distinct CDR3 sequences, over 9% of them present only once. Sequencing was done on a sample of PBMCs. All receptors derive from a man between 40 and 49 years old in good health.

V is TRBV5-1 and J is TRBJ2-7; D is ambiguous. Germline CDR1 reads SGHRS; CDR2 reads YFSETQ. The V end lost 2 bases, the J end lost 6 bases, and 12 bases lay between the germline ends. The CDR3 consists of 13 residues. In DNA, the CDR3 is TGCGCCAGCAGCTTCCGACAAGATCTCGAGCAGTACTTC. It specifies CASSFRQDLEQYF.

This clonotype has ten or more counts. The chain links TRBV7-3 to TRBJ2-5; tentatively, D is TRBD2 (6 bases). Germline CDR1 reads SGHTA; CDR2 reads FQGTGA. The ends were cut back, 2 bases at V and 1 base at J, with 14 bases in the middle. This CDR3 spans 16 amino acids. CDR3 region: CASSLYGVGSQETQYF. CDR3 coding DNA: TGTGCCAGCAGCTTATACGGGGTCGGGAGCCAAGAGACCCAGTACTTC. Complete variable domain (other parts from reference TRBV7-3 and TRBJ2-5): GAGVSQTPSNKVTEKGKYVELRCDPISGHTALYWYRQSLGQGPEFLIYFQGTGAADDSGLPNDRFFAVRPEGSVSTLKIQRTERGDSAVYLCASSLYGVGSQETQYFGPGTRLLVL.

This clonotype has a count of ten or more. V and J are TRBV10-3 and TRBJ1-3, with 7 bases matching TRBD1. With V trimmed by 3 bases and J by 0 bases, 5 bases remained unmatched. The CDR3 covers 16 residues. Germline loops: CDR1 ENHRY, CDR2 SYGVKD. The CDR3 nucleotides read TGTGCCATCAGTGATAAGGGGGCTATCTCTGGAAACACCATATATTTT. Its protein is CAISDKGAISGNTIYF.

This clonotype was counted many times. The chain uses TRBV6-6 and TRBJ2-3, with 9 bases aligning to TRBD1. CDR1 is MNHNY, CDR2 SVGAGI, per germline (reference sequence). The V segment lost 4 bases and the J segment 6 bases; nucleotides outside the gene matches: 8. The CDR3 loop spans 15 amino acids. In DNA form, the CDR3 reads TGTGCCAGCAGTTCTTTGGGGACAGGGATGGATACGCAGTATTTT. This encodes CASSSLGTGMDTQYF.

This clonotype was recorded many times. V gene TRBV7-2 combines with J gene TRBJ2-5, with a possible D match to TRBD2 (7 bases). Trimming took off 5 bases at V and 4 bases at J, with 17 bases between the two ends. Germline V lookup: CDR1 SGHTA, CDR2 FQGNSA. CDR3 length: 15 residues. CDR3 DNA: TGTGCCAGCAGCCCGGGGGGCCCAGTGGCAGAGACCCAGTACTTC. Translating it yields CASSPGGPVAETQYF.

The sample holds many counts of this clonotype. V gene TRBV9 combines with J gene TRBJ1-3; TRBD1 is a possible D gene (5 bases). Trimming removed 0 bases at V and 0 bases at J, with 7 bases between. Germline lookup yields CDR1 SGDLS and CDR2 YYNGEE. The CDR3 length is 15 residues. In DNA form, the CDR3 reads TGTGCCAGCAGCGTAGGAGGGGTCTCTGGAAACACCATATATTTT. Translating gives CASSVGGVSGNTIYF.

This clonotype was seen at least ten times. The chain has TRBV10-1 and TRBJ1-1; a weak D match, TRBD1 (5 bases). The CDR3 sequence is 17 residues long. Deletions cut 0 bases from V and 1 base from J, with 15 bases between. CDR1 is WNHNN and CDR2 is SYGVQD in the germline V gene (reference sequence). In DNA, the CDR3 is TGCGCCAGCAGTGAGTCGGAGGGGTCACTATGGAACACTGAAGCTTTCTTT. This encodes CASSESEGSLWNTEAFF.